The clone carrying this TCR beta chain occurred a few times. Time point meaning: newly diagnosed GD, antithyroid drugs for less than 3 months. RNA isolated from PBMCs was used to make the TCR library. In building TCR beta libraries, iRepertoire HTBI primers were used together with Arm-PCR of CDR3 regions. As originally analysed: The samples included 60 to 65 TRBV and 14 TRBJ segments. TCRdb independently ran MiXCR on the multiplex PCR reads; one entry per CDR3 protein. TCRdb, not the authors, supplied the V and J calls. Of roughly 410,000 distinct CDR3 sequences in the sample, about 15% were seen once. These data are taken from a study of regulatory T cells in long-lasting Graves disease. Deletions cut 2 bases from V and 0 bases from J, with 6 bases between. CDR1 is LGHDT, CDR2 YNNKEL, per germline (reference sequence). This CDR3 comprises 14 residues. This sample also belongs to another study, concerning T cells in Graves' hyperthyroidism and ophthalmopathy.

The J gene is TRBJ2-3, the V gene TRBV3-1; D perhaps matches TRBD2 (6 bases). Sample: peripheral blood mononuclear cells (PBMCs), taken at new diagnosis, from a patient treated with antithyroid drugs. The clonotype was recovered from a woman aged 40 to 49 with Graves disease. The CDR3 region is CASSQRESTDTQYF. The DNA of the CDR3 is TGTGCCAGCAGCCAACGGGAGAGCACAGATACGCAGTATTTT.